The entry that follows covers one TCR beta chain sequence. The target antigen is unknown. One end of the junction does not line up with germline, which may come from a read error. The CDR3 has 15 residues. CDR1 SGHTA and CDR2 FQGTGA come from the germline V gene. Roughly 9.7 milliliters of peripheral blood were collected from each participant. The sample is drawn from a study of type 1 and type 2 diabetes patients. Study-wide context: CD4+ or CD8+ T cells were positively selected from PBMCs with microbeads.

Study-level points and caveats: Type 2 diabetes and control samples shared highly correlated V and J usage, averaging roughly 0.97.

PCR was run on genomic DNA. Multiplex PCR with 30 forward and 13 reverse primers amplified the TCR beta CDR3. TCRdb called the multiplex PCR reads again in MiXCR, with one record for every CDR3 protein. Counted here are a few hundred thousand distinct CDR3 sequences, 40% to 50% occurring once; the ten biggest clones make up roughly an eighth. Sequencing was performed on peripheral blood mononuclear cells (PBMCs). J is TRBJ2-7 and V is TRBV7-3, with 7 bases aligning to TRBD2. This TCR came from a man between 18 and 35 years old with type 2 diabetes. The CDR3 protein is CASSFPGRETYEQYF. For the CDR3, the DNA is TGCGCCAGCAGCTTTCCCGGGCGGGAGACCTACGAGCAGTACTTC.